One T cell receptor (beta chain) is described in this entry. CDR3 length: 16 amino acids. The ends were cut back, 2 bases at V and 3 bases at J, with 17 bases in the middle. Germline values: CDR1 SGHKS, CDR2 YYEKEE (reference sequence). The protocol was immunoSEQ multiplex PCR, while the TCRdb copy is restricted to in-frame clones and leaves out a portion. Of 35,000 to 50,000 clones in the sample, more than 70% were seen once. These data originate in a study of blood T cell repertoires in COVID-19. This receptor was obtained from a woman aged 65 to 85 with acute or convalescent COVID-19. The rearrangement joins TRBV5-5 to TRBJ1-2, with D tentatively TRBD1 (6 bases). The specimen was peripheral blood. CDR3 region: CASSLNGLRTDYGYTF. In nucleotides, the CDR3 is TGTGCCAGCAGCTTAAACGGCCTTCGGACAGACTATGGCTACACCTTC.